The rows below give T cell receptor beta chains drawn from one sample of a study of T cell responses to AZD1222 COVID-19 vaccine. The data were produced by immunoSEQ multiplex PCR, yet TCRdb's version contains in-frame clones alone and is incomplete. The sample yields about 150,000 clones, 91% seen once. The material was peripheral blood, obtained on day 0 of AZD1222 vaccination. These receptors were taken from an adult in good health. The CDR3 runs from the conserved cysteine through the conserved F or W. D genes are given only for firm matches. Expanded clones are given a class, and other clones once, few, many or no size at all.

J | D | V | size | CDR3 | DNA
TRBJ1-6 | . | TRBV29-1 | . | CSVAPYIRPLHF | TGCAGCGTCGCACCCTACATTCGACCCCTCCACTTT
TRBJ2-3 | . | TRBV25-1 | . | CASSRFSTDTQYF | TGTGCCAGCAGCAGGTTTAGCACAGATACGCAGTATTTT
TRBJ2-7 | . | TRBV7-8 | . | CASSKAPASYEQYF | TGTGCCAGCAGCAAGGCACCGGCCTCCTACGAGCAGTACTTC
TRBJ2-7 | TRBD1 | TRBV7-3 | . | CASSAGQGPYEQYF | TGTGCCAGCAGCGCAGGACAGGGCCCCTACGAGCAGTACTTC
TRBJ1-4 | . | TRBV30 | . | CAWKVGGGANVIEKLFF | TGTGCCTGGAAGGTTGGTGGGGGCGCGAATGTGATTGAAAAACTGTTTTTT
TRBJ2-7 | . | TRBV3-1/TRBV3-2 | . | CASSPTGTAEQYF | TGTGCCAGCAGCCCAACAGGAACGGCCGAGCAGTACTTC
TRBJ2-1 | . | TRBV7-2 | . | CASSTDRNNEQFF | TGTGCCAGCAGCACGGACAGAAACAATGAGCAGTTCTTC
TRBJ2-1 | . | TRBV19 | . | CASLLGGRALSNGHEQFF | TGTGCCAGTCTCCTAGGGGGGAGGGCCCTCTCCAATGGTCATGAGCAGTTCTTC
TRBJ2-7 | . | TRBV18 | . | CASSAKGTYEQYF | TGTGCCAGCTCAGCCAAGGGCACCTACGAGCAGTACTTC
TRBJ1-1 | . | TRBV18 | once | CASSIGWGREYTEAFF | TGTGCCAGCTCAATAGGTTGGGGGCGTGAATACACTGAAGCTTTCTTT
TRBJ2-5 | . | TRBV5-1 | few | CASSGGTQETQYF | TGCGCCAGCAGCGGAGGGACCCAAGAGACCCAGTACTTC
TRBJ1-3 | . | TRBV6-5 | . | CASSYGEDSGNTIYF | TGTGCCAGCAGTTACGGGGAGGATTCTGGAAACACCATATATTTT
TRBJ2-1 | TRBD1 | TRBV11-1 | . | CASNQQGPWGQFF | TGTGCCAGCAACCAACAGGGGCCGTGGGGCCAGTTCTTC
TRBJ1-1 | . | TRBV12-3/TRBV12-4 | . | CASSQAGAGEAFF | TGTGCCAGCAGCCAAGCAGGGGCGGGTGAAGCTTTCTTT
TRBJ2-2 | . | TRBV2 | . | CASSRGLITGELFF | TGTGCCAGCAGTCGGGGCCTAATCACCGGGGAGCTGTTTTTT
TRBJ1-6 | . | TRBV11-2 | . | CASSPGASGSYNSPLHF | TGTGCCAGCAGTCCTGGGGCATCGGGCTCCTATAATTCACCCCTCCACTTT
TRBJ2-5 | TRBD1 | TRBV14 | . | CASSEVGGWETQYF | TGTGCCAGCAGCGAAGTAGGGGGCTGGGAGACCCAGTACTTC
TRBJ1-6 | TRBD1 | TRBV4-3 | once | CASSQGQGALNSPLHF | TGCGCCAGCAGCCAAGGTCAGGGGGCCCTTAATTCACCCCTCCACTTT